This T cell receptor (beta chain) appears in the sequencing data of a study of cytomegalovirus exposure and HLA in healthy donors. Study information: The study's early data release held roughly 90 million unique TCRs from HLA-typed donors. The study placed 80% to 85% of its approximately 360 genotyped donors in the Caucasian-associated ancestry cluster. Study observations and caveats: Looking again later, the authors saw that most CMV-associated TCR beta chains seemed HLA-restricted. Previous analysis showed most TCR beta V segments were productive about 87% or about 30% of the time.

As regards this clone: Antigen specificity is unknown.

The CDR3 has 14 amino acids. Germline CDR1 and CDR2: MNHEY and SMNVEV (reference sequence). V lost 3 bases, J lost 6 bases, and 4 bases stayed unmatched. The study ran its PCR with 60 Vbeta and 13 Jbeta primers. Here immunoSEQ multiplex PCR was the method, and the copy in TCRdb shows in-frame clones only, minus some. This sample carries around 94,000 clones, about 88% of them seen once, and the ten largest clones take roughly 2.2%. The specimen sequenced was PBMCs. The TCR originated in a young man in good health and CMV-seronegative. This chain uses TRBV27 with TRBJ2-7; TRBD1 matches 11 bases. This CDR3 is CASSFAGQGGEQYF. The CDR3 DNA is TGTGCCAGCAGTTTTGCGGGACAGGGGGGCGAGCAGTACTTC.